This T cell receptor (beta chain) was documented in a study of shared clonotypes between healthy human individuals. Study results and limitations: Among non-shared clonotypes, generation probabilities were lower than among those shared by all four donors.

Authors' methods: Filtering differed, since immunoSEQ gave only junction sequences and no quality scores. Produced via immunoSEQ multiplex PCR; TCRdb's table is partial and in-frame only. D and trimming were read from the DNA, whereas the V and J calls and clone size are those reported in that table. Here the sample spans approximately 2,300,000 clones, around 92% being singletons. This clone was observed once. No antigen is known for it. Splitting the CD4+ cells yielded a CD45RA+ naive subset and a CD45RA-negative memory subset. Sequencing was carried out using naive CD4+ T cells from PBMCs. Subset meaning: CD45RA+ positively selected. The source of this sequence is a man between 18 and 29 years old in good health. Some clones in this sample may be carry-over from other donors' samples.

The CDR3, as DNA: TGTGCCAGCACTAGGGGGAGGGGAGGCTCCTACGAGCAGTACTTC. Protein: CASTRGRGGSYEQYF. The gene calls are TRBV6-6 and TRBJ2-7; the D gene is possibly TRBD2 (7 bases). Germline CDR1 reads MNHNY; CDR2 reads SVGAGI (reference sequence). V lost 7 bases to trimming and J lost 0 bases, with 16 bases between them. The CDR3 sequence is 15 residues long.